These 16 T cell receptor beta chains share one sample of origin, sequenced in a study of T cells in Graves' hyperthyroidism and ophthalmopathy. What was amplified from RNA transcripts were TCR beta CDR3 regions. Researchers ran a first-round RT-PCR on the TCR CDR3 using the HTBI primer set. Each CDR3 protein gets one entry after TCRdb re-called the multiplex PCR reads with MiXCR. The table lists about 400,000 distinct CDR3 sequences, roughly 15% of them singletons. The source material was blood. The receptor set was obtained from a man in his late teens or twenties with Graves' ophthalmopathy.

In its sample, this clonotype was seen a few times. The DNA for the CDR3 is TGTGCCAGCAGTTACTCAGGATCGGGCCTTAACTATGGCTACACCTTC. It translates to CASSYSGSGLNYGYTF. The chain carries TRBV6-5 and TRBJ1-2; no definite D call. The V end was cut by 0 bases, the J end by 1 base, with 12 bases between. This CDR3 region has 16 residues. The V gene's germline CDR1 is MNHEY and CDR2 SVGAGI.

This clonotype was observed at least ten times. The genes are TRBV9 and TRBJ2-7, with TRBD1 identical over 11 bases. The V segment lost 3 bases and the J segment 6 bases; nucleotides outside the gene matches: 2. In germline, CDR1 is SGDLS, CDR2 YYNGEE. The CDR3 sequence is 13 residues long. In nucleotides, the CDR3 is TGTGCCAGCAGCGCCGGGACAGGGGGCGAGCAGTACTTC. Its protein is CASSAGTGGEQYF.

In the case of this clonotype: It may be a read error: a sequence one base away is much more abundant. The CDR3 nucleotides read TGTGCCAGCAGCTTTGGGCTACAGGGGGCCTCCTACGAGCAGTACTTC. Translated, it gives CASSFGLQGASYEQYF. The V and J genes are TRBV7-9 and TRBJ2-7, with 9 bases identical to TRBD1. There are 16 residues in the CDR3. V was pared by 3 bases and J by 0 bases, with 6 bases of the junction left unmatched. Germline V lookup: CDR1 SEHNR, CDR2 FQNEAQ (reference sequence).

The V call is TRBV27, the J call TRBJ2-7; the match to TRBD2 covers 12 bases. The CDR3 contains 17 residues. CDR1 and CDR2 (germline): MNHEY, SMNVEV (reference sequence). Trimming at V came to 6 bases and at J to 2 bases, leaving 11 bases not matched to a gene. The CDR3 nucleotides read TGTGCCAGCAGGGTACTAGCGGGGGGCCCCTACCCCTACGAGCAGTACTTC. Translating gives CASRVLAGGPYPYEQYF.

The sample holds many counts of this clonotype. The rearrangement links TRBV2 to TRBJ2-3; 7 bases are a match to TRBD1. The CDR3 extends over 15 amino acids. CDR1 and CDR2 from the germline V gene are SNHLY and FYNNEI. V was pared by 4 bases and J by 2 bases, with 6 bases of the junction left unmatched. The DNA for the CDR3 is TGTGCCAGCAGTGGACAGGGCCTAGCCACAGATACGCAGTATTTT. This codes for CASSGQGLATDTQYF.

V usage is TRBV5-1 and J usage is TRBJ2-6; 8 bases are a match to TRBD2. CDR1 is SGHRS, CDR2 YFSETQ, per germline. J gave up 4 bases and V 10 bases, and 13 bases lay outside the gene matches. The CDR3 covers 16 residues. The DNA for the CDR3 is TGCGCCGTCAGCCGGGGGGGGGCCTCCGGGGCCAACGTCCTGACTTTC. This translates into CAVSRGGASGANVLTF.

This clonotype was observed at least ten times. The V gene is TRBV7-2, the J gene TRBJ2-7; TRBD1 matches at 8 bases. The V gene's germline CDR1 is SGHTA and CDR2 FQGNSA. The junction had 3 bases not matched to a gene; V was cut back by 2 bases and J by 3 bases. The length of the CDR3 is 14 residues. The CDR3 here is CASSLMGQDYEQYF. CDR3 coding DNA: TGTGCCAGCAGCTTAATGGGACAGGACTACGAGCAGTACTTC.

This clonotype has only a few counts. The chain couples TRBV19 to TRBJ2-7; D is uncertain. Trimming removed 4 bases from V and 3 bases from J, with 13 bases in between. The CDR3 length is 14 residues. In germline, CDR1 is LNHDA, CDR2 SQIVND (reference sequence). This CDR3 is CASSKGKKGYEQYF. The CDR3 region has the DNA TGTGCCAGTAGTAAGGGCAAAAAAGGCTACGAGCAGTACTTC.

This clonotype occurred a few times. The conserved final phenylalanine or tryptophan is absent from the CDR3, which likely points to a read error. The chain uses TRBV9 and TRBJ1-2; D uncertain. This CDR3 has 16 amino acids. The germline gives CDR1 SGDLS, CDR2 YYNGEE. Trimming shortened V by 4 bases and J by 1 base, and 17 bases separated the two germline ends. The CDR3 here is CASSFSPLSLNYGYTL. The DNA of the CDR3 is TGTGCCAGCAGCTTCAGCCCCCTTTCCCTTAACTATGGCTACACCTTA.

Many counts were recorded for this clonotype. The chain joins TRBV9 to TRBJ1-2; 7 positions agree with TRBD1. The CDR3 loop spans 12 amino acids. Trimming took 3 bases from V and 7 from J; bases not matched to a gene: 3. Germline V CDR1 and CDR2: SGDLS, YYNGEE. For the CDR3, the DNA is TGTGCCAGCAGCGCCTGGGACAGTGGCTACACCTTC. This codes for CASSAWDSGYTF. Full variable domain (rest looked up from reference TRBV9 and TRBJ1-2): DSGVTQTPKHLITATGQRVTLRCSPRSGDLSVYWYQQSLDQGLQFLIQYYNGEERAKGNILERFSAQQFPDLHSELNLSSLELGDSALYFCASSAWDSGYTFGSGTRLTVV.

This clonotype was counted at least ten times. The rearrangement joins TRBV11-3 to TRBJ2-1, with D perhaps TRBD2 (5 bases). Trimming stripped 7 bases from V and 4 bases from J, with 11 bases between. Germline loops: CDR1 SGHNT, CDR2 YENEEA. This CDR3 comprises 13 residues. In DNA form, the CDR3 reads TGTGCCAGCACCGGCGACTATTACAATGAGCAGTTCTTC. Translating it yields CASTGDYYNEQFF.

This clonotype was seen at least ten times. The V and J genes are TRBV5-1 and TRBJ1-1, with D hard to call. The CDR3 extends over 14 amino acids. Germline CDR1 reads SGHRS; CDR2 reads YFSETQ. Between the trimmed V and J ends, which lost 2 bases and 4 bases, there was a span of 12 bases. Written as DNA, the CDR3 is TGCGCCAGCAGCTTCTCTGGAGCCGCCACTGAAGCTTTCTTT. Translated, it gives CASSFSGAATEAFF. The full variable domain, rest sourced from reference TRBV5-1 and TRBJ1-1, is KAGVTQTPRYLIKTRGQQVTLSCSPISGHRSVSWYQQTPGQGLQFLFEYFSETQRNKGNFPGRFSGRQFSNSRSEMNVSTLELGDSALYLCASSFSGAATEAFFGQGTRLTVV.

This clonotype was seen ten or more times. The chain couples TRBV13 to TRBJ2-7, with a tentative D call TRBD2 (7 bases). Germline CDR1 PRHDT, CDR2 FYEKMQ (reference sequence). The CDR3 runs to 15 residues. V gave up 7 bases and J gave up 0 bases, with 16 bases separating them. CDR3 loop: CASTLGGALSYEQYF. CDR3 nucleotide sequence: TGTGCCAGCACCCTAGGGGGGGCCCTCTCCTACGAGCAGTACTTC. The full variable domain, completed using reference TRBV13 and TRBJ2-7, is AAGVIQSPRHLIKEKRETATLKCYPIPRHDTVYWYQQGPGQDPQFLISFYEKMQSDKGSIPDRFSAQQFSDYHSELNMSSLELGDSALYFCASTLGGALSYEQYFGPGTRLTVT.

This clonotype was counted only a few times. DNA for the CDR3: TGCGCCAGCAGCCCCGCTACGGACTACGAGCAGTACTTC. Protein: CASSPATDYEQYF. The chain combines TRBV5-1 with TRBJ2-7; D not certain. V lost 4 bases and J lost 3, with 11 bases in between. CDR3 size: 13 residues. Germline lookup yields CDR1 SGHRS and CDR2 YFSETQ.

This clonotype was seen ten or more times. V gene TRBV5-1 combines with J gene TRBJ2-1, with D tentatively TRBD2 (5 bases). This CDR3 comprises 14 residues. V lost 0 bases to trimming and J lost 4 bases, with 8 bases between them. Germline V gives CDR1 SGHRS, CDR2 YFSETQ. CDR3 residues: CASSLVPGYNEQFF. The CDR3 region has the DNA TGCGCCAGCAGCTTGGTACCGGGATACAATGAGCAGTTCTTC. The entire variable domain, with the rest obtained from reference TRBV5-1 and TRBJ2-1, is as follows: KAGVTQTPRYLIKTRGQQVTLSCSPISGHRSVSWYQQTPGQGLQFLFEYFSETQRNKGNFPGRFSGRQFSNSRSEMNVSTLELGDSALYLCASSLVPGYNEQFFGPGTRLTVL.

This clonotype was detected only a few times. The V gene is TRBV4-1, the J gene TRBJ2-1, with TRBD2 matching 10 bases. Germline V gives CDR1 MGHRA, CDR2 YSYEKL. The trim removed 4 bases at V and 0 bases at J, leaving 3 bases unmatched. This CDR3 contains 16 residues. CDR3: CASSPTSGFSYNEQFF. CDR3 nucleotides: TGCGCCAGCAGCCCGACTAGCGGGTTCTCCTACAATGAGCAGTTCTTC.